These 24 T cell receptor beta chains were sequenced from one sample in a study of CD4 T cells in relation to SARS-CoV-2 and coronaviruses. Before the COVID-19 pandemic, during about 2010-2019, CD4+ T cells were taken from unexposed donors. CD4+ T cells were isolated from the cells after more than 8 days of culture. Only in-frame clones appear in the TCRdb table, and some are missing; sequencing was by immunoSEQ multiplex PCR. The sample carries some 16,000 clones, about 80% recorded once. These receptors' antigens are unknown. Source material: CD4+ T cells from PBMCs, cultured in vitro. The receptor set was obtained from a human donor in good health.

V gene TRBV5-8 combines with J gene TRBJ1-2; D is unresolved. CDR1 and CDR2 (germline): SGHTS, YDEGEE. The CDR3 runs 14 residues. V lost 0 bases, J lost 0 bases, and 6 bases lay in between. The chain's CDR3 is CASSLEGSNYGYTF. In DNA, the CDR3 is TGTGCCAGCAGCTTGGAGGGATCTAACTATGGCTACACCTTC.

The CDR3 bases are TGTGCCAGCAGCCCCGCTAGGGACACTGGAAACACCATATATTTT. This translates into CASSPARDTGNTIYF. V is TRBV7-2 and J is TRBJ1-3; D is possibly TRBD1 (6 bases). V shed 5 bases and J shed 2 bases, with 13 bases lying between them. Germline loops: CDR1 SGHTA, CDR2 FQGNSA. The CDR3 is made up of 15 amino acids.

The chain joins TRBV11-2 to TRBJ1-5, with no clear D. This CDR3 region has 14 residues. CDR1 and CDR2 (germline): SGHAT, FQNNGV. V lost 4 bases and J 6 bases, leaving 13 bases between the germline ends. The CDR3 region has the DNA TGTGCCAGCAGCTCTTTCCCCGCAGGTCAGCCCCAGCATTTT. Translation: CASSSFPAGQPQHF.

This chain connects TRBV30 to TRBJ2-3; no clear D gene. CDR3 size: 14 residues. The V gene's germline CDR1 is GTSNPN and CDR2 SVGIG (reference sequence). With 0 bases removed from V and 5 bases from J, the gap between germline ends came to 12 bases. This CDR3 reads CAWSVRSFGDTQYF. The CDR3 coding sequence is TGTGCCTGGAGTGTAAGGAGCTTCGGAGATACGCAGTATTTT. The full variable domain, rest sourced from reference TRBV30 and TRBJ2-3, is SQTIHQWPATLVQPVGSPLSLECTVEGTSNPNLYWYRQAAGRGLQLLFYSVGIGQISSEVPQNLSASRPQDRQFILSSKKLLLSDSGFYLCAWSVRSFGDTQYFGPGTRLTVL.

CDR3 DNA: TGTGCCAGCAGTTACCCCGGGACAGGGGGAGAGACCCAGTACTTC. Translation gives CASSYPGTGGETQYF. The chain has TRBV6-5 and TRBJ2-5; 11 bases are shared with TRBD1. V was pared by 2 bases and J by 4 bases, with 3 bases of the junction left unmatched. The V gene's germline CDR1 is MNHEY and CDR2 SVGAGI. The CDR3 contains 15 residues.

CDR3 sequence: CASSLNRGPVEKLFF. The CDR3, as DNA: TGTGCCAGCAGCCTCAACAGGGGGCCGGTTGAAAAACTGTTTTTT. The chain couples TRBV11-2 to TRBJ1-4; 9 bases fit TRBD1. The V gene end was trimmed by 5 bases and the J gene end by 7 bases; junction bases not matched to a gene: 8. There are 15 residues in the CDR3. The germline gives CDR1 SGHAT, CDR2 FQNNGV.

CDR3 DNA: TGTGCCAGCAGCGGACCACAGGGTTTGGCGGATACGCAGTATTTT. Amino acids: CASSGPQGLADTQYF. The genes are TRBV9 and TRBJ2-3; weak D call: TRBD1 (6 bases). Trimming cost V 3 bases and J 6 bases, with 17 bases left between them. This CDR3 is 15 amino acids long. Germline V gene sequence: CDR1 SGDLS, CDR2 YYNGEE.

The chain uses TRBV6-2 or TRBV6-3 and TRBJ1-1; a weak D match, TRBD1 (5 bases). The CDR3 is 13 residues long. V lost 6 bases to trimming and J lost 5 bases, with 13 bases between them. CDR1 is MNHEY, CDR2 SVGEGT, per germline. The DNA for the CDR3 is TGTGCCAGCAGCCGACGGACATATACTGAAGCTTTCTTT. This codes for CASSRRTYTEAFF.

The V gene is TRBV4-1, the J gene TRBJ2-2, with D possibly TRBD2 on 5 matching bases. V was shortened by 3 bases and J by 6 bases, with 11 bases between the two germline ends. The CDR3 is 14 amino acids. Germline assignment: CDR1 MGHRA and CDR2 YSYEKL. The CDR3 DNA sequence: TGCGCCAGCAGCCACCAACTAGTTGCCGGGGAGCTGTTTTTT. It translates to CASSHQLVAGELFF.

V usage is TRBV9 and J usage is TRBJ1-4, with 7 bases aligning to TRBD1. Per the germline V gene, CDR1 is SGDLS and CDR2 is YYNGEE. This CDR3 has 14 amino acids. V lost 2 bases, J lost 4 bases, and 2 bases stayed unmatched. For the CDR3, the DNA is TGTGCCAGCAGCGTCGGGACAGATAATGAAAAACTGTTTTTT. This encodes CASSVGTDNEKLFF.

The chain recombines TRBV7-3 with TRBJ2-5, with D perhaps matching TRBD2 (6 bases). V was trimmed by 2 bases and J by 5 bases, leaving 9 bases between them. The V gene's germline CDR1 is SGHTA and CDR2 FQGTGA. The CDR3 has 13 amino acids. The CDR3: CASSLGLAETQYF. In DNA form, the CDR3 reads TGTGCCAGCAGCTTAGGTCTAGCGGAGACCCAGTACTTC.

This clone was seen a handful of times. This chain links TRBV3-1 (or the pseudogene TRBV3-2) with TRBJ1-2, with TRBD1 as a possible D gene (5 bases). The CDR3 consists of 13 residues. V was cut by 1 base and J by 7 bases, with 10 bases left in between. The germline CDR1 and CDR2 sequences are LGHDT and YNNKEL (reference sequence). CDR3 in DNA: TGTGCCAGCAGCCAAGGGGGGACCCTTGGCTACACCTTC. Its protein product is CASSQGGTLGYTF.

The chain is built from TRBV7-2 and TRBJ2-1; 9 bases align to TRBD2. The CDR3 is 16 residues long. Germline-derived CDR1 and CDR2 are SGHTA and FQGNSA. J lost 9 bases, V lost 6 bases, and 15 bases had no gene match. The chain's CDR3 is CASRSGEGGRAFEQFF. CDR3 sequence (DNA): TGTGCCAGCAGATCGGGGGAGGGCGGGAGGGCCTTTGAGCAGTTCTTC.

The rearrangement uses TRBV27 and TRBJ2-5, with 15 bases lining up with TRBD2. The V and J ends lost 7 bases and 4 bases, in that order; junction bases with no gene match: 10. This CDR3 is 17 amino acids long. Germline CDR1 is MNHEY and CDR2 is SMNVEV (reference sequence). CDR3: CASNPGLAGGGRETQYF. As DNA, the CDR3 is TGTGCCAGCAACCCGGGACTAGCGGGAGGAGGGCGAGAGACCCAGTACTTC.

The chain combines TRBV25-1 with TRBJ1-1, with TRBD1 matching 11 bases. V trimming: 1 base; J trimming: 6 bases; junction bases outside the gene matches: 7. The CDR3 has 16 residues. CDR1 MGHDK and CDR2 SYGVNS come from the germline V gene. The CDR3 DNA follows: TGTGCCAGCAGTGAATCACTAGGACAGGGGGCTTCTGAAGCTTTCTTT. Its translation: CASSESLGQGASEAFF.

The V and J genes are TRBV7-8 and TRBJ1-1, with unresolved D. Trimming removed 5 bases at V and 8 bases at J, with 12 bases between. The CDR3 sequence is 12 residues long. CDR1 and CDR2 (germline): SGHVS, FQNEAQ. This chain's CDR3 is CASSLTQLEAFF. In nucleotides, the CDR3 is TGTGCCAGCAGCCTCACTCAGCTAGAAGCTTTCTTT.

The rearrangement uses TRBV10-3 and TRBJ2-7; TRBD2 matches 7 bases. Germline trimming cut 5 bases from V and 3 bases from J; bases unmatched to any gene: 4. CDR3 size: 13 residues. Per the germline V gene, CDR1 is ENHRY and CDR2 is SYGVKD. For the CDR3, the DNA is TGTGCCATCAGTCGGGGGGAGGACTACGAGCAGTACTTC. Its translation is CAISRGEDYEQYF.

The chain joins TRBV10-3 to TRBJ2-5, with D possibly being TRBD1 or TRBD2 (5 bases each). CDR1 is ENHRY, CDR2 SYGVKD, per germline. The V end was cut by 4 bases, the J end by 4 bases, with 10 bases between. The CDR3 runs to 13 residues. CDR3: CAISGSRGETQYF. The DNA of the CDR3 is TGTGCCATCAGTGGCTCGAGGGGAGAGACCCAGTACTTC.

This clone was picked up one time. The J gene is TRBJ2-6, the V gene TRBV10-2; TRBD2 agrees at 7 bases. V trimming: 9 bases; J trimming: 0 bases; junction bases outside the gene matches: 5. This CDR3 is 15 amino acids long. From germline, CDR1 is WSHSY and CDR2 SAAADI. Here the CDR3 reads CASSGRDSGANVLTF. CDR3 bases: TGCGCCAGTTCTGGGAGGGACTCTGGGGCCAACGTCCTGACTTTC.

This clone was counted once. The chain carries TRBV2 and TRBJ1-3, with D unclear. The germline CDR1 and CDR2 sequences are SNHLY and FYNNEI. The CDR3 is 13 amino acids. Trimming stripped 7 bases from V and 2 bases from J, with 9 bases between. The CDR3 bases are TGTGCCAGCATAAGTGGTCCTGGAAACACCATATATTTT. Its translation: CASISGPGNTIYF.

This chain connects TRBV7-2 to TRBJ2-7, with a possible D match to TRBD2 (6 bases). The CDR3 is 14 amino acids. CDR1 and CDR2 from the germline V gene are SGHTA and FQGNSA. V shed 2 bases and J shed 7 bases, with 15 bases lying between them. CDR3 sequence: CASSLSGDSVEQYF. In nucleotides, the CDR3 is TGTGCCAGCAGCTTATCGGGGGACTCGGTGGAGCAGTACTTC.

This clone has more than one count but fewer than ten. The rearrangement uses TRBV30 and TRBJ2-7; TRBD1 matches at 8 bases. CDR1 GTSNPN and CDR2 SVGIG come from the germline V gene (reference sequence). The CDR3 totals 12 residues. Germline trimming cut 3 bases from V and 11 bases from J; bases unmatched to any gene: 9. CDR3: CAWSSGQGHKYF. In DNA form, the CDR3 reads TGTGCCTGGAGCAGCGGACAGGGACATAAGTACTTC.

The rearrangement uses TRBV19 and TRBJ1-5; no firm D call. Germline assignment: CDR1 LNHDA and CDR2 SQIVND (reference sequence). The V end lost 3 bases, the J end lost 0 bases, and 12 bases lay between the germline ends. This CDR3 region has 16 residues. CDR3 sequence (DNA): TGTGCCAGTAGTATGAGCGGACCCTATAGCAATCAGCCCCAGCATTTT. Amino acids: CASSMSGPYSNQPQHF.

This clone is a singleton in its sample. The CDR3 coding sequence is TGTGCCAGCAGCTTAGCGGTAGCGGGGGGTTTCGGCGAGCAGTACTTC. Amino acids: CASSLAVAGGFGEQYF. The rearrangement joins TRBV7-6 to TRBJ2-7, with 10 bases fitting TRBD2. The CDR3 consists of 16 residues. V dropped 0 bases and J dropped 6; count of bases not matched to a gene: 8. Germline loops: CDR1 SGHVS, CDR2 FNYEAQ.